The sequence of this TCR beta chain was determined in a study of shared clonotypes between healthy human individuals. Overall study results and limits: Non-shared clonotypes showed lower generation probabilities than clonotypes common to all four donors. In this cohort, only blood was sampled, and tissue repertoires likely differ.

Produced via immunoSEQ multiplex PCR; TCRdb's table is partial and in-frame only. This sample has 2 million to 2.5 million clones, with approximately 94% found just once. Regarding this clone: As yet, its antigen is unknown.

Germline loops: CDR1 SEHNR, CDR2 FQNEAQ (reference sequence). The length of the CDR3 is 19 residues. V was clipped by 1 base and J by 4 bases; unmatched bases: 15. Subsets obtained from CD4+ cells comprised CD45RA+ naive and CD45RA-negative memory cells. This TCR was recovered from a man aged 18-30 years in good health. Sequencing was carried out using naive CD4+ T cells sorted from blood. Subset: CD45RA+ positively selected. The chain links TRBV7-9 to TRBJ2-3, with TRBD2 matching 9 bases. The CDR3 DNA sequence: TGTGCCAGCAGCTTAGGAAGTAGCGGGAGTACGAGTAGGGCAGATACGCAGTATTTT. Translated: CASSLGSSGSTSRADTQYF. Looking up the rest from reference TRBV7-9 and TRBJ2-3 gives the full variable domain: DTGVSQNPRHKITKRGQNVTFRCDPISEHNRLYWYRQTLGQGPEFLTYFQNEAQLEKSRLLSDRFSAERPKGSFSTLEIQRTEQGDSAMYLCASSLGSSGSTSRADTQYFGPGTRLTVL.